These 22 T cell receptor beta chains share one sample of origin, sequenced in a study of T-cell reconstitution after alpha-beta-depleted transplantation in children. Using unique molecular identifiers, the investigators prepared the TCRbeta library. MiXCR, run by TCRdb on the PCR reads, gives a single entry per CDR3 protein. There are approximately 240,000 distinct CDR3 sequences in the sample; under 13% occur only once, and roughly 27% lies in the top ten. Sequencing was performed on PBMCs, taken before TCRalphabeta/CD19-depleted stem cell transplant. These receptors came from a child under two years old with acute myeloid leukemia, due to receive a stem cell transplant.

This clonotype was recorded at least ten times. The CDR3 coding sequence is TGCAGCGGGACAAAATACAATGAGCAGTTCTTC. This gives the protein CSGTKYNEQFF. The chain carries TRBV29-1 and TRBJ2-1, with D possibly TRBD1 on 5 matching bases. This CDR3 contains 11 residues. The germline CDR1 and CDR2 sequences are SQVTM and ANQGSEA. The ends were cut back, 7 bases at V and 4 bases at J, with 8 bases in the middle.

This chain joins TRBV7-2 and TRBJ1-1; D remains unclear. Per the germline V gene, CDR1 is SGHTA and CDR2 is FQGNSA. The length of the CDR3 is 15 residues. V was pared by 0 bases and J by 1 base, with 9 bases between. CDR3 in amino acids: CASSLAARRNTEAFF. CDR3 sequence (DNA): TGTGCCAGCAGCTTAGCTGCGAGGAGGAACACTGAAGCTTTCTTT.

The table lists this clonotype with many counts. The V call is TRBV5-1, the J call TRBJ2-1, with 13 bases that match TRBD2. This CDR3 contains 17 residues. Germline loops: CDR1 SGHRS, CDR2 YFSETQ. J lost 1 base, V lost 4 bases, and 5 bases had no gene match. This CDR3 reads CASSGGLAGISYNEQFF. In nucleotides, the CDR3 is TGCGCCAGCAGCGGGGGACTAGCGGGGATTTCCTACAATGAGCAGTTCTTC. The variable domain in full, completed from reference TRBV5-1 and TRBJ2-1, reads KAGVTQTPRYLIKTRGQQVTLSCSPISGHRSVSWYQQTPGQGLQFLFEYFSETQRNKGNFPGRFSGRQFSNSRSEMNVSTLELGDSALYLCASSGGLAGISYNEQFFGPGTRLTVL.

This clonotype was observed at least ten times. The rearrangement uses TRBV3-1 and TRBJ2-1, with 8 bases matching TRBD1. This CDR3 region has 17 residues. Germline V CDR1 and CDR2: LGHDT, YNNKEL (reference sequence). Trimming cost V 1 base and J 0 bases; bases outside gene matches: 5. The CDR3 protein is CASSQGQGLSSYNEQFF. Here the CDR3 DNA reads TGTGCCAGCAGCCAAGGACAGGGGTTGAGCTCCTACAATGAGCAGTTCTTC.

This clonotype was seen at least ten times. The chain joins TRBV3-1 to TRBJ2-5; maybe TRBD1 (5 bases). CDR3 length equals 12 residues. Per the germline V gene, CDR1 is LGHDT and CDR2 is YNNKEL (reference sequence). Trimming cost V 7 bases and J 4 bases, with 10 bases left between them. CDR3 nucleotides: TGTGCCAGCAACCGGCAGGGAGAGACCCAGTACTTC. Amino acids: CASNRQGETQYF.

Many counts were recorded for this clonotype. This chain joins TRBV5-1 and TRBJ2-7, with D tentatively TRBD2 (6 bases). CDR1 and CDR2 (germline): SGHRS, YFSETQ. The CDR3 length is 15 residues. The V end was cut by 0 bases, the J end by 4 bases, with 14 bases between. Here the CDR3 DNA reads TGCGCCAGCAGCTTGGCCGTTGGCGGAGGGTACGAGCAGTACTTC. Its protein is CASSLAVGGGYEQYF.

This clonotype was seen ten or more times. J is TRBJ1-1 and V is TRBV19, with unresolved D. V was pared by 5 bases and J by 9 bases, with 13 bases between. There are 12 residues in the CDR3. From germline, CDR1 is LNHDA and CDR2 SQIVND (reference sequence). CDR3 DNA sequence: TGTGCCAGTAGTCCTCCCGGGGTCCAAGCTTTCTTT. It yields the protein CASSPPGVQAFF.

The chain recombines TRBV5-1 with TRBJ2-6; D might be TRBD1 (6 bases). Germline V gene sequence: CDR1 SGHRS, CDR2 YFSETQ. The CDR3 extends over 17 amino acids. Trimming took off 3 bases at V and 0 bases at J, with 13 bases between the two ends. The CDR3 loop reads CASSSRTASSGANVLTF. The CDR3 bases are TGCGCCAGCAGCTCTCGGACAGCATCCTCTGGGGCCAACGTCCTGACTTTC.

This clonotype occurred many times. This chain connects TRBV14 to TRBJ1-3; 9 nucleotides line up with TRBD1. This CDR3 is built from 16 residues. Germline CDR1 and CDR2: SGHDN and FVKESK. V lost 3 bases to trimming and J lost 4 bases; unmatched junction nucleotides: 7. The CDR3 nucleotides are TGTGCCAGCAGCCATAAACACAGGGGGCCCGGAAACACCATATATTTT. Its protein is CASSHKHRGPGNTIYF. The full variable domain, in which reference TRBV14 and TRBJ1-3 provide the parts outside the CDR3, is EAGVTQFPSHSVIEKGQTVTLRCDPISGHDNLYWYRRVMGKEIKFLLHFVKESKQDESGMPNNRFLAERTGGTYSTLKVQPAELEDSGVYFCASSHKHRGPGNTIYFGEGSWLTVV.

This clonotype was seen at least ten times. The chain employs TRBV5-1 and TRBJ2-1; D uncertain. The CDR3 length is 13 residues. Germline lookup yields CDR1 SGHRS and CDR2 YFSETQ. V dropped 0 bases and J dropped 8 bases, with 9 bases sitting between them. The CDR3 loop reads CASSLASRDEQFF. The DNA of the CDR3 is TGCGCCAGCAGCTTGGCTTCTCGGGATGAGCAGTTCTTC.

The table lists this clonotype with many counts. V is TRBV7-2 and J is TRBJ2-3; TRBD2 matches at 10 bases. CDR1 and CDR2 (germline): SGHTA, FQGNSA. The CDR3 totals 16 residues. Trimming cost V 1 base and J 13 bases; bases outside gene matches: 14. The CDR3 loop is CASSLGTSGAHGGKYF. Written as DNA, the CDR3 is TGTGCCAGCAGCTTAGGGACTAGCGGAGCCCACGGTGGGAAGTATTTT. The full variable domain, its missing parts supplied by reference TRBV7-2 and TRBJ2-3, is GAGVSQSPSNKVTEKGKDVELRCDPISGHTALYWYRQSLGQGLEFLIYFQGNSAPDKSGLPSDRFSAERTGGSVSTLTIQRTQQEDSAVYLCASSLGTSGAHGGKYFGPGTRLTVL.

The chain has TRBV29-1 and TRBJ2-7, with 7 nucleotides matching TRBD1. With 6 bases clipped from V and 7 bases from J, the junction kept 9 bases outside the gene matches. The CDR3 length is 12 residues. Germline-derived CDR1 and CDR2 are SQVTM and ANQGSEA. CDR3 protein: CSVARQGWEQYF. The CDR3 DNA is TGCAGCGTGGCAAGACAGGGTTGGGAGCAGTACTTC.

This clonotype occurred many times. The chain links TRBV12-3 or TRBV12-4 to TRBJ1-1, with TRBD1 matching over 8 bases. CDR3 length equals 14 residues. The V segment lost 6 bases and the J segment 1 base; nucleotides outside the gene matches: 4. The CDR3 spells CASSEQGENTEAFF. The CDR3 nucleotides read TGTGCCAGCAGCGAACAGGGGGAGAACACTGAAGCTTTCTTT.

This clonotype has a count of ten or more. The chain uses TRBV4-3 and TRBJ2-1, with 11 positions matching TRBD2. The CDR3 is 16 residues long. The V and J ends lost 4 bases and 2 bases, in that order; junction bases with no gene match: 4. From germline, CDR1 is LGHNA and CDR2 YSLEER. The CDR3 here is CASSLLTSGTYNEQFF. The CDR3 bases are TGCGCCAGCAGCCTACTGACTAGCGGGACCTACAATGAGCAGTTCTTC.

The sample holds many counts of this clonotype. The rearrangement links TRBV5-1 to TRBJ2-7; 8 bases agree with TRBD1. The CDR3 loop spans 14 amino acids. Germline CDR1 and CDR2: SGHRS and YFSETQ. The V segment lost 2 bases and the J segment 6 bases; nucleotides outside the gene matches: 7. CDR3 sequence (DNA): TGCGCCAGCAGCTTCCAGGGGGCGGGCGGCGAGCAGTACTTC. Translated, it gives CASSFQGAGGEQYF.

Many counts were recorded for this clonotype. V usage is TRBV6-6 and J usage is TRBJ1-2; weak D call: TRBD1 (6 bases). The V end lost 6 bases, the J end lost 4 bases, and 12 bases lay between the germline ends. This CDR3 has 13 residues. The germline V gene encodes CDR1 MNHNY and CDR2 SVGAGI (reference sequence). The CDR3 region has the DNA TGTGCCAGCAGCCTACGGGACACCTATGGCTACACCTTC. This gives the protein CASSLRDTYGYTF.

In its sample, this clonotype was seen many times. The chain couples TRBV5-1 to TRBJ2-7; D is perhaps TRBD2 (5 bases). Germline-derived CDR1 and CDR2 are SGHRS and YFSETQ. V was trimmed by 2 bases and J by 2 bases, leaving 14 bases between them. The CDR3 is 15 residues long. Written as DNA, the CDR3 is TGCGCCAGCAGCTTAGGCGGGTACCCTACCTACGAGCAGTACTTC. Protein sequence: CASSLGGYPTYEQYF.

This clonotype showed up many times. The chain links TRBV10-3 to TRBJ2-7; weak D call: TRBD2 (5 bases). This CDR3 spans 15 amino acids. The V gene lost 7 bases and the J gene lost 3 bases, with 19 bases spanning the gap. Germline loops: CDR1 ENHRY, CDR2 SYGVKD. The CDR3 region is CAITPGSPTLYEQYF. CDR3 nucleotide sequence: TGTGCCATCACCCCGGGGTCCCCGACCCTCTACGAGCAGTACTTC.

V and J are TRBV6-1 and TRBJ1-1; unclear D gene. Germline V CDR1 and CDR2: MNHNS, SASEGT. Trimming took 10 bases from V and 1 from J, leaving 13 bases between them. This CDR3 comprises 13 residues. The CDR3 bases are TGTGCCACCCGCTCCGGCTGGAACACTGAAGCTTTCTTT. This codes for CATRSGWNTEAFF.

This clonotype appeared many times. The chain carries TRBV9 and TRBJ1-1, with D unclear. Germline V gives CDR1 SGDLS, CDR2 YYNGEE. V dropped 4 bases and J dropped 6 bases, with 10 bases sitting between them. The CDR3 totals 12 residues. CDR3 bases: TGTGCCAGCAGCCCACGGACGGCTGAAGCTTTCTTT. It translates to CASSPRTAEAFF.

This clonotype was recorded many times. V usage is TRBV28 and J usage is TRBJ2-7; 11 nucleotides match TRBD2. This CDR3 has 16 residues. Germline CDR1 MDHEN, CDR2 SYDVKM. V trimming: 5 bases; J trimming: 0 bases; junction bases outside the gene matches: 6. In DNA form, the CDR3 reads TGTGCCAGCAGTGCGCTAGCGGGGGGTATCTCCTACGAGCAGTACTTC. It is translated as CASSALAGGISYEQYF.

The sample holds many counts of this clonotype. The chain recombines TRBV12-3 or TRBV12-4 with TRBJ2-5; D gene ambiguous. The CDR3 has 14 residues. Trimming took off 2 bases at V and 1 base at J, with 8 bases between the two ends. CDR3 amino acids: CASSLWVSQETQYF. CDR3 coding DNA: TGTGCCAGCAGTTTATGGGTCAGCCAAGAGACCCAGTACTTC.